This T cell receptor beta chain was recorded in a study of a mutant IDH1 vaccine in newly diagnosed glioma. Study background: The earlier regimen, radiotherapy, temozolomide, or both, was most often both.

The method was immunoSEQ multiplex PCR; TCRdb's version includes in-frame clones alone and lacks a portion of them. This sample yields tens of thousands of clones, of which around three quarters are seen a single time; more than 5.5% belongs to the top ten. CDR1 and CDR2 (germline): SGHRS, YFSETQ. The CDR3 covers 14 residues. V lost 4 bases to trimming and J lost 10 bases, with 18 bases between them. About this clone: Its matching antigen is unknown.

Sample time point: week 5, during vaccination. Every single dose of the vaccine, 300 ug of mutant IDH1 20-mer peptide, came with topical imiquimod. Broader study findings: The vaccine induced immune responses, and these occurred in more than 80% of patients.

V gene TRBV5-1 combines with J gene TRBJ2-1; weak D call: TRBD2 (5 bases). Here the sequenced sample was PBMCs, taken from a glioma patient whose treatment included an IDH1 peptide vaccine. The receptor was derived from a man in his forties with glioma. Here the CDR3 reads CASSPTVAPGEQFF. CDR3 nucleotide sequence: TGCGCCAGCAGCCCTACAGTCGCGCCGGGGGAGCAGTTCTTC.